This T cell receptor beta chain was identified during a study of early T cells in non-severe SARS-CoV-2 infection. Study-level information: It was bulk RNA from unsorted whole blood that was sequenced, and the chains were unpaired. Study observations and caveats: VDJdb matching favored anti-spike CD8 responses, missing private and CD4 specificities.

This clonotype was found a few times. Its specificity is unknown. V lost 4 bases, J lost 3 bases, and 13 bases lay in between. Germline V gene data show CDR1 as MNHNS and CDR2 as SASEGT. The CDR3 runs to 14 residues. Attachment of unique molecular identifiers to individual cDNA molecules was performed. TCRdb re-called the 5' RACE reads with MiXCR, one entry per CDR3 protein. The sample holds approximately 52,000 distinct CDR3 sequences; around 8% are singletons and the top ten take roughly 9.9%. The TCR sequence derives from an adult who was a healthcare worker with PCR-confirmed SARS-CoV-2 infection or an uninfected control (not recorded which). The gene calls are TRBV6-1 and TRBJ2-7, with D possibly being TRBD1 (6 bases). Sequenced input: whole blood. CDR3 amino acids: CASSVGADFYEQYF. The CDR3 region has the DNA TGTGCCAGCAGTGTGGGGGCCGACTTCTACGAGCAGTACTTC.